This TCR beta chain was sequenced in a study of tumor-infiltrating lymphocytes in localized non-small cell lung cancer. Broader study findings: Recurrence-free survival showed no association with tumor T-cell fraction. Available tissue quantity limited TCR sequencing to a patient subset. Higher tumor T cell infiltration than in uninvolved lung was supported by TCRbeta sequencing.

The repertoire was sequenced with immunoSEQ multiplex PCR; TCRdb's copy has only in-frame clones and lacks some. The sample includes 25,000 or so clones, about two thirds of them seen just once. The germline gives CDR1 SNHLY, CDR2 FYNNEI. This CDR3 spans 15 amino acids. The ends lost 1 base at V and 1 base at J; junction bases unmatched: 2. This clone was counted only a few times. Its antigen is currently unknown. The clonotype originates from a human donor with non-small cell lung cancer. Sequenced input: lung tumor tissue. This chain links TRBV2 with TRBJ1-2; 8 positions match TRBD1. CDR3 coding DNA: TGTGCCAGCAGTGAAGGGACAGGGCTTAACTATGGCTACACCTTC. It translates to CASSEGTGLNYGYTF.